These 32 T cell receptor beta chains share one sample of origin, sequenced in a study of cytomegalovirus exposure and HLA in healthy donors. 60 Vbeta and 13 Jbeta primers were used in PCR. Sequencing used immunoSEQ multiplex PCR; TCRdb keeps in-frame clones, though not all of them. This repertoire shows under 200,000 clones, approximately 85% found once; its top ten account for 0.95% to 1%. Source material: PBMCs. Receptors originate from a girl aged 2-9 years in good health and CMV-seropositive.

The CDR3 sequence: CAWSLSIEQPQHF. In DNA form, the CDR3 reads TGTGCCTGGAGCTTGAGTATTGAACAGCCCCAGCATTTT. The V call is TRBV30, the J call TRBJ1-5; D is uncertain. Trimming took off 3 bases at V and 7 bases at J, with 13 bases between the two ends. Per the germline V gene, CDR1 is GTSNPN and CDR2 is SVGIG (reference sequence). CDR3 length: 13 amino acids.

The chain couples TRBV7-8 to TRBJ2-3, with a weak D call TRBD1 (5 bases). CDR3 length: 13 residues. Looked up from germline, CDR1 is SGHVS and CDR2 is FQNEAQ. Trimming stripped 5 bases from V and 4 bases from J, with 10 bases between. CDR3 sequence reads: CASSLQGADTQYF. CDR3 nucleotides: TGTGCCAGCAGCCTTCAGGGTGCAGATACGCAGTATTTT.

This chain connects TRBV30 to TRBJ1-3; possibly TRBD1 for D (6 bases). The CDR3 sequence is 15 residues long. The germline V gene has CDR1 GTSNPN and CDR2 SVGIG (reference sequence). The germline V and J ends were trimmed by 2 bases and 2 bases, with 13 bases remaining between them. The CDR3 DNA is TGTGCCTGGAGTCGAACAGGGAAAACTGGAAACACCATATATTTT. Amino acids: CAWSRTGKTGNTIYF.

V gene TRBV19 combines with J gene TRBJ1-1; the D is unclear. Per germline, CDR1 LNHDA and CDR2 SQIVND (reference sequence). The V end was cut by 6 bases, the J end by 1 base, with 9 bases between. The CDR3 covers 13 residues. This CDR3 reads CASSDRGNTEAFF. Here the CDR3 DNA reads TGTGCCAGTAGCGACCGGGGGAACACTGAAGCTTTCTTT.

This clone was seen a few times. This same CDR3 is encoded by further DNA sequences in the sample. CDR3 protein: CASSLNTGELFF. CDR3 bases: TGTGCCAGCAGTCTCAACACCGGGGAGCTGTTTTTT. The chain recombines TRBV27 with TRBJ2-2, with no clear D. CDR1 MNHEY and CDR2 SMNVEV come from the germline V gene (reference sequence). The CDR3 is 12 residues long. Trimming took off 5 bases at V and 2 bases at J, with 3 bases between the two ends.

The V and J genes are TRBV20-1 and TRBJ2-7, with D maybe TRBD2 (5 bases). Trimming took off 5 bases at V and 6 bases at J, with 11 bases between the two ends. The CDR3 has 11 amino acids. The germline CDR1 and CDR2 sequences are DFQATT and SNEGSKA (reference sequence). Written as DNA, the CDR3 is TGCAGTGCTTCGAGGGTATCCGAGCAGTACTTC. Residues: CSASRVSEQYF.

This clone was observed once. V is TRBV9 and J is TRBJ1-2; no definite D call. This CDR3 is built from 17 residues. CDR1 and CDR2 from the germline V gene are SGDLS and YYNGEE. V gave up 0 bases and J gave up 0 bases, with 15 bases separating them. The CDR3 loop is CASSVVEETAPNYGYTF. Written as DNA, the CDR3 is TGTGCCAGCAGCGTAGTTGAAGAAACAGCACCTAACTATGGCTACACCTTC.

The V gene is TRBV18, the J gene TRBJ2-3, with TRBD1 as a possible D gene (5 bases). Trimming cost V 4 bases and J 2 bases, with 16 bases left between them. CDR1 is KGHSH and CDR2 is LQKENI in the germline V gene. The CDR3 totals 16 residues. CDR3 nucleotides: TGTGCCAGCTCACTTTACTTGACGACAGACACAGATACGCAGTATTTT. Residues: CASSLYLTTDTDTQYF. Supplemented by reference TRBV18 and TRBJ2-3, the full variable domain reads NAGVMQNPRHLVRRRGQEARLRCSPMKGHSHVYWYRQLPEEGLKFMVYLQKENIIDESGMPKERFSAEFPKEGPSILRIQQVVRGDSAAYFCASSLYLTTDTDTQYFGPGTRLTVL.

This clone was observed once. This CDR3 reads CASSLRGETQYF. The CDR3, as DNA: TGTGCCAGCTCACTACGGGGTGAGACCCAGTACTTC. V usage is TRBV18 and J usage is TRBJ2-5; possibly TRBD2 for D (5 bases). CDR1 is KGHSH and CDR2 is LQKENI in the germline V gene. V was cut by 4 bases and J by 5 bases, with 8 bases left in between. This CDR3 spans 12 amino acids.

This clone showed up just once. The chain recombines TRBV7-9 with TRBJ2-2; perhaps TRBD2 as D (6 bases). Germline V lookup: CDR1 SEHNR, CDR2 FQNEAQ (reference sequence). V gave up 5 bases and J gave up 3 bases, with 16 bases separating them. This CDR3 has 16 amino acids. The CDR3 loop reads CASSHPRTSYTGELFF. The CDR3 DNA is TGTGCCAGCAGCCACCCGCGTACTAGCTACACCGGGGAGCTGTTTTTT.

This rearrangement joins TRBV2 to TRBJ2-5, with TRBD2 as a possible D gene (6 bases). The CDR3 is 15 residues long. CDR1 is SNHLY and CDR2 is FYNNEI in the germline V gene. The ends were cut back, 10 bases at V and 4 bases at J, with 22 bases in the middle. DNA of the CDR3: TGTGCCACCTACGGAATGGCGGGATGGAGAGAGACCCAGTACTTC. This sequence encodes CATYGMAGWRETQYF.

The CDR3 here is CASSEEGQYTEAFF. CDR3 DNA: TGTGCCAGCAGTGAAGAGGGACAGTACACTGAAGCTTTCTTT. The rearrangement links TRBV6-1 to TRBJ1-1, with 7 bases lining up with TRBD1. CDR3 size: 14 residues. The V and J ends lost 1 base and 3 bases, in that order; junction bases with no gene match: 2. Looked up from germline, CDR1 is MNHNS and CDR2 is SASEGT.

CDR3 sequence (DNA): TGTGCCAGCAGTTACTCATACATGAACACTGAAGCTTTCTTT. Translated, it gives CASSYSYMNTEAFF. The rearrangement joins TRBV6-5 to TRBJ1-1; no definite D call. This CDR3 is built from 14 residues. Germline-derived CDR1 and CDR2 are MNHEY and SVGAGI. Trimming took off 0 bases at V and 0 bases at J, with 5 bases between the two ends.

The table lists this clone with a count of one. The chain has TRBV6-1 and TRBJ2-2, with 10 bases that match TRBD2. The CDR3 is 16 residues long. The junction had 5 bases not matched to a gene; V was cut back by 1 base and J by 6 bases. CDR1 and CDR2 (germline): MNHNS, SASEGT. The CDR3 spells CASSEDASGSSGELFF. CDR3 DNA: TGTGCCAGCAGTGAAGATGCTAGCGGGAGTTCCGGGGAGCTGTTTTTT.

V usage is TRBV6-1 and J usage is TRBJ1-2, with TRBD1 matching 8 bases. Unmatched junction bases numbered 5, after V lost 3 bases and J lost 2 bases. This CDR3 has 15 residues. CDR1 is MNHNS and CDR2 is SASEGT in the germline V gene. CDR3 in DNA: TGTGCCAGCAGTGACCACCGGGACAGGAACTATGGCTACACCTTC. This gives the protein CASSDHRDRNYGYTF.

This chain links TRBV28 with TRBJ1-5; a possible D gene is TRBD1 (5 bases). This CDR3 comprises 13 residues. The ends were cut back, 6 bases at V and 5 bases at J, with 11 bases in the middle. Germline CDR1 and CDR2: MDHEN and SYDVKM. CDR3 nucleotides: TGTGCCAGCAGCACAGACAGAGATCAGCCCCAGCATTTT. Its translation is CASSTDRDQPQHF.

V and J are TRBV29-1 and TRBJ1-2; maybe TRBD1 (6 bases). The CDR3 is 15 amino acids. V was cut by 1 base and J by 5 bases, with 17 bases left in between. Germline V gene sequence: CDR1 SQVTM, CDR2 ANQGSEA. The CDR3 loop reads CSVEGGTGSPYGYTF. As DNA, the CDR3 is TGCAGCGTTGAAGGGGGCACAGGGTCCCCTTATGGCTACACCTTC.

The chain couples TRBV28 to TRBJ2-7; possibly TRBD2 for D (7 bases). CDR3 length: 17 residues. The germline CDR1 and CDR2 sequences are MDHEN and SYDVKM. The ends were cut back, 5 bases at V and 2 bases at J, with 22 bases in the middle. The CDR3 reads CASSPPPGEGGPYEQYF. The DNA for the CDR3 is TGTGCCAGCAGTCCCCCTCCTGGGGAGGGGGGACCCTACGAGCAGTACTTC.

On this clone: The sample carries other DNA sequences with the same CDR3. The V gene is TRBV27, the J gene TRBJ2-7, with D perhaps TRBD1 (5 bases). Germline assignment: CDR1 MNHEY and CDR2 SMNVEV (reference sequence). CDR3 length: 14 amino acids. Trimming removed 3 bases from V and 1 base from J, with 10 bases in between. The CDR3 here is CASSFGQGSYEQYF. The DNA of the CDR3 is TGTGCCAGCAGTTTTGGCCAGGGATCCTACGAGCAGTACTTC.

The rearrangement joins TRBV11-2 to TRBJ2-7, with 9 bases that match TRBD2. The CDR3 consists of 17 residues. Germline V lookup: CDR1 SGHAT, CDR2 FQNNGV. Losses at the gene ends were 3 bases for V and 0 bases for J; bases not matched to a gene: 9. This chain's CDR3 is CASSLTLGLASSYEQYF. In nucleotides, the CDR3 is TGTGCCAGCAGCTTGACCCTAGGACTAGCGAGCTCCTACGAGCAGTACTTC. Full variable domain (missing parts from reference TRBV11-2 and TRBJ2-7): EAGVAQSPRYKIIEKRQSVAFWCNPISGHATLYWYQQILGQGPKLLIQFQNNGVVDDSQLPKDRFSAERLKGVDSTLKIQPAKLEDSAVYLCASSLTLGLASSYEQYFGPGTRLTVT.

The chain combines TRBV6-1 with TRBJ1-2; 7 bases line up with TRBD1. There are 14 residues in the CDR3. Germline trimming cut 5 bases from V and 6 bases from J; bases unmatched to any gene: 9. Germline CDR1 and CDR2: MNHNS and SASEGT. As DNA, the CDR3 is TGTGCCAGCAGTCAAAGTAAGGGGGCGGATGGCTACACCTTC. Encoded protein: CASSQSKGADGYTF.

V is TRBV7-2 and J is TRBJ2-7; D not resolved. Germline V CDR1 and CDR2: SGHTA, FQGNSA. V was pared by 2 bases and J by 1 base, with 9 bases between. The CDR3 is 14 residues long. CDR3 sequence (DNA): TGTGCCAGCAGCTTAAGCGACGGGTCCTACGAGCAGTACTTC. Amino acid sequence: CASSLSDGSYEQYF.

This chain links TRBV29-1 with TRBJ2-7; 8 bases are shared with TRBD1. CDR1 SQVTM and CDR2 ANQGSEA come from the germline V gene. Trimming took 4 bases from V and 0 from J; bases not matched to a gene: 5. This CDR3 is built from 14 residues. The CDR3 nucleotides are TGCAGCGTTGCCCCGGGGACAGGCTCCTACGAGCAGTACTTC. Protein sequence: CSVAPGTGSYEQYF.

V and J are TRBV4-2 and TRBJ1-6; D might be TRBD1 (5 bases). Trimming took off 7 bases at V and 8 bases at J, with 18 bases between the two ends. Per germline, CDR1 LGHNA and CDR2 YNFKEQ. The CDR3 extends over 15 amino acids. The CDR3 DNA follows: TGTGCCAGCACCGCCTTTGCGACAGTTGATTCACCCCTCCACTTT. It specifies CASTAFATVDSPLHF.

The chain employs TRBV19 and TRBJ2-7; TRBD1 matches at 10 bases. The trim removed 6 bases at V and 1 base at J, leaving 3 bases unmatched. The CDR3 consists of 14 residues. Per the germline V gene, CDR1 is LNHDA and CDR2 is SQIVND (reference sequence). CDR3 amino acids: CASSTGQGSYEQYF. In DNA, the CDR3 is TGTGCCAGTAGCACGGGACAGGGGTCCTACGAGCAGTACTTC.

The V call is TRBV27, the J call TRBJ2-2; TRBD2 aligns across 7 bases. The CDR3 runs to 17 residues. The V segment lost 2 bases and the J segment 1 base; nucleotides outside the gene matches: 7. The V gene's germline CDR1 is MNHEY and CDR2 SMNVEV (reference sequence). CDR3 in amino acids: CASSLTGEGRNTGELFF. The CDR3 bases are TGTGCCAGCAGTTTAACGGGGGAGGGCCGGAACACCGGGGAGCTGTTTTTT.

This clone was recorded once. The chain employs TRBV6-4 and TRBJ2-5; 12 bases match TRBD2. The CDR3 runs to 16 residues. CDR1 and CDR2 (germline): MRHNA, SNTAGT. The J segment lost 2 bases and the V segment lost 6 bases, leaving 7 bases of the junction unmatched. CDR3 sequence reads: CASSQGLAGGQETQYF. CDR3 nucleotide sequence: TGTGCCAGCAGCCAGGGGCTAGCGGGAGGGCAAGAGACCCAGTACTTC.

This chain connects TRBV30 to TRBJ1-1; D might be TRBD1 (5 bases). The CDR3 is made up of 13 amino acids. Germline V gene lookup returns CDR1 GTSNPN and CDR2 SVGIG (reference sequence). V lost 3 bases, J lost 5 bases, and 13 bases lay in between. The DNA for the CDR3 is TGTGCCTGGAGCGCTGGAGGGGAGACTGAAGCTTTCTTT. This gives the protein CAWSAGGETEAFF. Full variable domain (rest looked up from reference TRBV30 and TRBJ1-1): SQTIHQWPATLVQPVGSPLSLECTVEGTSNPNLYWYRQAAGRGLQLLFYSVGIGQISSEVPQNLSASRPQDRQFILSSKKLLLSDSGFYLCAWSAGGETEAFFGQGTRLTVV.

This chain joins TRBV28 and TRBJ1-3; D remains unclear. V was clipped by 5 bases and J by 0 bases, with 11 bases between them. Germline-derived CDR1 and CDR2 are MDHEN and SYDVKM. The CDR3 is made up of 15 amino acids. CDR3 amino acids: CASSLLPGSGNTIYF. The CDR3, as DNA: TGTGCCAGCAGTCTCCTCCCCGGCTCTGGAAACACCATATATTTT.

This clone was seen only once. The chain has TRBV7-2 and TRBJ2-3; 10 nucleotides agree with TRBD2. J lost 6 bases, V lost 5 bases, and 8 bases had no gene match. Looked up from germline, CDR1 is SGHTA and CDR2 is FQGNSA. CDR3 length: 15 amino acids. CDR3 sequence: CASSVLAGEADTQYF. The CDR3 DNA reads as TGTGCCAGCAGCGTTCTAGCGGGAGAGGCGGATACGCAGTATTTT.

This rearrangement joins TRBV7-6 to TRBJ2-1, with D possibly matching TRBD1 (7 bases). This CDR3 region has 15 residues. The germline V gene has CDR1 SGHVS and CDR2 FNYEAQ. Trimming took 5 bases from V and 2 from J, leaving 13 bases between them. The CDR3 bases are TGTGCCAGCAGCGCGGGGACAGCAACCTACAATGAGCAGTTCTTC. Amino acid sequence: CASSAGTATYNEQFF. The whole variable domain, filled in from reference TRBV7-6 and TRBJ2-1, reads GAGVSQSPRYKVTKRGQDVALRCDPISGHVSLYWYRQALGQGPEFLTYFNYEAQQDKSGLPNDRFSAERPEGSISTLTIQRTEQRDSAMYRCASSAGTATYNEQFFGPGTRLTVL.

This chain connects TRBV10-1 to TRBJ1-5; D not certain. Germline lookup yields CDR1 WNHNN and CDR2 SYGVQD (reference sequence). V was clipped by 3 bases and J by 6 bases, with 6 bases between them. This CDR3 spans 12 amino acids. This CDR3 is CASSEGSQPQHF. In nucleotides, the CDR3 is TGCGCCAGCAGTGAAGGGAGTCAGCCCCAGCATTTT.